These 10 T cell receptor beta chains came from one sample sequenced in a study of cytomegalovirus exposure and HLA in healthy donors. Both 60 Vbeta primers and 13 Jbeta primers went into the PCR. Method: immunoSEQ multiplex PCR; TCRdb's copy keeps in-frame clones and lacks some. Of approximately 120,000 clones detected, approximately 73% appear once; the ten largest clones hold over 7.5%. The sequenced sample consisted of PBMCs. The receptors were sampled from a man aged 40-55 years in good health and CMV-seronegative.

This clone came up once. The chain recombines TRBV5-6 with TRBJ1-6; D not certain. The CDR3 sequence is 14 residues long. Germline assignment: CDR1 SGHDT and CDR2 YYEEEE. V was shortened by 2 bases and J by 10 bases, with 13 bases between the two germline ends. CDR3 DNA sequence: TGTGCCAGCAGCTTCTTAAACCCCGGGTCACCCCTCCACTTT. Translated, it gives CASSFLNPGSPLHF.

This sequence joins TRBV12-2 and TRBJ2-7; TRBD2 is taken as the D call from the table, unchecked against the DNA. TRBV12-2 is a pseudogene locus. This CDR3 contains 18 residues. The DNA of the CDR3 is TGTGCAAGTCGCTTAGAGAAACCGCGGACTAGCGGTAGTTACGAGCAGTACTTC. It encodes CASRLEKPRTSGSYEQYF.

J is TRBJ2-5 and V is TRBV5-4; 7 positions match TRBD2. Germline CDR1 reads SGHNT; CDR2 reads YYREEE (reference sequence). The CDR3 consists of 18 residues. V shed 2 bases, J shed 1 base, and the junction held 14 bases outside the gene matches. CDR3 amino acids: CASSFGGLETWFQETQYF. CDR3 DNA sequence: TGTGCCAGCAGCTTCGGTGGACTAGAGACGTGGTTCCAAGAGACCCAGTACTTC.

This clone was observed a few times. A far larger clone is off by one base, so a read error is likely. The chain combines TRBV7-9 with TRBJ1-1, with 7 bases matching TRBD1. Germline CDR1 SEHNR, CDR2 FQNEAQ (reference sequence). The CDR3 spans 15 residues. The CDR3: CSSSLSLYRGTKAFF. In DNA form, the CDR3 reads TGTTCCAGCAGCCTCTCCTTGTACAGGGGAACTAAAGCTTTCTTT.

This chain links TRBV30 with TRBJ1-5, with 8 bases fitting TRBD1. Trimming cost V 5 bases and J 4 bases; bases outside gene matches: 19. The V gene's germline CDR1 is GTSNPN and CDR2 SVGIG (reference sequence). The CDR3 runs 18 residues. The CDR3 spells CAWASPDRAMTRNQPQHF. CDR3 coding DNA: TGTGCCTGGGCTTCCCCGGACAGGGCGATGACAAGAAATCAGCCCCAGCATTTT.

The chain links TRBV9 to TRBJ2-5; 13 bases agree with TRBD2. The length of the CDR3 is 14 residues. Losses at the gene ends were 3 bases for V and 4 bases for J; bases not matched to a gene: 0. The V gene's germline CDR1 is SGDLS and CDR2 YYNGEE. CDR3 DNA: TGTGCCAGCAGCGGGACTAGCGGGGGAGAGACCCAGTACTTC. Protein: CASSGTSGGETQYF.

The CDR3 sequence: CASSSWGHNTEAFF. In nucleotides, the CDR3 is TGTGCCAGCAGTTCATGGGGACACAACACTGAAGCTTTCTTT. The chain combines TRBV27 with TRBJ1-1; perhaps TRBD1 as D (6 bases). This CDR3 is built from 14 residues. Germline CDR1 is MNHEY and CDR2 is SMNVEV (reference sequence). V was pared by 4 bases and J by 2 bases, with 11 bases between.

The genes are TRBV5-5 and TRBJ1-1; D perhaps matches TRBD1 (6 bases). Trimming left V 4 bases short and J 3 bases short, with 10 bases between. Germline CDR1 reads SGHKS; CDR2 reads YYEKEE (reference sequence). The CDR3 totals 13 residues. The CDR3 bases are TGTGCCAGCAGCGTACAGGGCTACACTGAAGCTTTCTTT. Translation gives CASSVQGYTEAFF.

The rearrangement links TRBV18 to TRBJ1-5, with D unclear. The CDR3 is 13 amino acids. V lost 4 bases to trimming and J lost 5 bases, with 9 bases between them. CDR1 is KGHSH, CDR2 LQKENI, per germline. DNA for the CDR3: TGTGCCAGCTCACTCGAGCCGTATCAGCCCCAGCATTTT. This translates into CASSLEPYQPQHF. Filled out from reference TRBV18 and TRBJ1-5, the complete variable domain reads NAGVMQNPRHLVRRRGQEARLRCSPMKGHSHVYWYRQLPEEGLKFMVYLQKENIIDESGMPKERFSAEFPKEGPSILRIQQVVRGDSAAYFCASSLEPYQPQHFGDGTRLSIL.

This clone was seen a handful of times. V is TRBV5-6 and J is TRBJ1-2; D possibly corresponds to TRBD1 (5 bases). The CDR3 is 13 residues long. Germline CDR1 and CDR2: SGHDT and YYEEEE. Between the trimmed V and J ends, which lost 6 bases and 3 bases, there was a span of 12 bases. The CDR3 nucleotides read TGTGCCAGCACCTCGTGGGGCGACTATGGCTACACCTTC. It is translated as CASTSWGDYGYTF.